This is a list of T cell receptor beta chains from one sample in a study of T cell responses to AZD1222 COVID-19 vaccine. TCRdb's table, derived via immunoSEQ multiplex PCR, lists solely in-frame clones and lacks some. The profile shows some 85,000 clones, approximately 90% of them singletons. This specimen consisted of peripheral blood, obtained on day 0 of AZD1222 vaccination. Receptors originate from an adult in good health. CDR3s include the opening cysteine and the closing phenylalanine or tryptophan. Each record gives: V gene, J gene, D gene, clone size, CDR3 protein, CDR3 DNA. The D gene is left open where the match is weak. Clone size appears in some rows only: once, few, many, or a class for an expanded clone.

V gene: TRBV29-1
J gene: TRBJ2-1
D gene: TRBD1
clone size: -
CDR3 protein: CGAGQGSYNEQFF
CDR3 DNA: TGCGGAGCCGGACAGGGGTCCTACAATGAGCAGTTCTTC

V gene: TRBV27
J gene: TRBJ1-2
D gene: TRBD1
clone size: -
CDR3 protein: CASSAHSDRRNYGYTF
CDR3 DNA: TGTGCCAGCAGCGCTCATTCGGACAGGAGAAACTATGGCTACACCTTC

V gene: TRBV7-9
J gene: TRBJ1-4
D gene: -
clone size: -
CDR3 protein: CASSLSLAATNEKLFF
CDR3 DNA: TGTGCCAGCAGCTTATCCCTGGCTGCAACTAATGAAAAACTGTTTTTT

V gene: TRBV11-2
J gene: TRBJ2-7
D gene: TRBD1
clone size: -
CDR3 protein: CTSRPRTGGTYEQYF
CDR3 DNA: TGTACCAGCAGACCTCGGACAGGGGGCACCTACGAGCAGTACTTC

V gene: TRBV7-3
J gene: TRBJ2-3
D gene: TRBD2
clone size: -
CDR3 protein: CASSLASGRSTDTQYF
CDR3 DNA: TGTGCCAGCAGCTTGGCTAGCGGGAGGAGCACAGATACGCAGTATTTT

V gene: TRBV3-1/TRBV3-2
J gene: TRBJ2-7
D gene: -
clone size: -
CDR3 protein: CASSQRSGEQYF
CDR3 DNA: TGTGCCAGCAGCCAACGGTCAGGCGAGCAGTACTTC

V gene: TRBV18
J gene: TRBJ1-1
D gene: -
clone size: -
CDR3 protein: CASSAGQNTEAFF
CDR3 DNA: TGTGCCAGCTCAGCCGGACAGAACACTGAAGCTTTCTTT

V gene: TRBV9
J gene: TRBJ1-4
D gene: TRBD1
clone size: -
CDR3 protein: CASTPGTGTEKLFF
CDR3 DNA: TGTGCCAGCACTCCCGGGACAGGGACTGAAAAACTGTTTTTT

V gene: TRBV5-1
J gene: TRBJ2-7
D gene: TRBD2
clone size: -
CDR3 protein: CASSTAGVSYEQYF
CDR3 DNA: TGCGCCAGCAGCACAGCGGGAGTCTCCTACGAGCAGTACTTC

V gene: TRBV4-1
J gene: TRBJ1-2
D gene: -
clone size: -
CDR3 protein: CASSPAGTPVDGYTF
CDR3 DNA: TGCGCCAGCAGCCCGGCCGGGACTCCAGTCGATGGCTACACCTTC

V gene: TRBV3-1/TRBV3-2
J gene: TRBJ2-7
D gene: TRBD1
clone size: once
CDR3 protein: CASSQVSGTGEEQYF
CDR3 DNA: TGTGCCAGCAGCCAAGTATCCGGGACAGGGGAGGAACAGTACTTC

V gene: TRBV6-5
J gene: TRBJ2-1
D gene: TRBD1
clone size: -
CDR3 protein: CASSFRRQGYNEQFF
CDR3 DNA: TGTGCCAGCAGTTTCCGGAGACAGGGCTACAATGAGCAGTTCTTC

V gene: TRBV6-5
J gene: TRBJ2-7
D gene: TRBD2
clone size: -
CDR3 protein: CASSFLTSGIGEQYF
CDR3 DNA: TGTGCCAGCAGTTTCCTGACTAGCGGGATTGGCGAGCAGTACTTC

V gene: TRBV19
J gene: TRBJ1-1
D gene: -
clone size: -
CDR3 protein: CASSIDRDLLEAFF
CDR3 DNA: TGTGCCAGTAGTATAGACCGGGACTTACTGGAAGCTTTCTTT

V gene: TRBV4-1
J gene: TRBJ2-7
D gene: TRBD2
clone size: -
CDR3 protein: CASSQETSGSPYEQYF
CDR3 DNA: TGCGCCAGCAGCCAAGAGACTAGCGGGAGCCCCTACGAGCAGTACTTC

V gene: TRBV30
J gene: TRBJ1-4
D gene: TRBD1
clone size: -
CDR3 protein: CAWSPKQGRNEKLFF
CDR3 DNA: TGTGCCTGGAGTCCGAAACAGGGGCGTAATGAAAAACTGTTTTTT

V gene: TRBV7-3
J gene: TRBJ1-6
D gene: -
clone size: -
CDR3 protein: CASSLNGADNSPLHF
CDR3 DNA: TGTGCCAGCAGCTTAAATGGGGCAGATAATTCACCCCTCCACTTT

V gene: TRBV19
J gene: TRBJ1-3
D gene: -
clone size: -
CDR3 protein: CASMRGPSGNTIYF
CDR3 DNA: TGTGCCAGTATGAGGGGCCCCTCTGGAAACACCATATATTTT

V gene: TRBV27
J gene: TRBJ2-7
D gene: -
clone size: -
CDR3 protein: CASSWASGGYEQYF
CDR3 DNA: TGTGCCAGCAGTTGGGCATCTGGAGGCTACGAGCAGTACTTC

V gene: TRBV2
J gene: TRBJ2-3
D gene: -
clone size: -
CDR3 protein: CASSGVTADTQYF
CDR3 DNA: TGTGCCAGCAGTGGTGTAACAGCAGATACGCAGTATTTT

V gene: TRBV19
J gene: TRBJ1-6
D gene: TRBD1
clone size: -
CDR3 protein: CASSMTGDNSPLHF
CDR3 DNA: TGTGCCAGTAGTATGACAGGGGACAATTCACCCCTCCACTTT

V gene: TRBV7-3
J gene: TRBJ2-1
D gene: -
clone size: -
CDR3 protein: CASSPRGYNEQFF
CDR3 DNA: TGTGCCAGCAGCCCCCGAGGGTACAATGAGCAGTTCTTC

V gene: TRBV11-2
J gene: TRBJ2-1
D gene: TRBD1
clone size: -
CDR3 protein: CASSKGQVIDEQFF
CDR3 DNA: TGTGCCAGCAGTAAGGGACAGGTGATCGATGAGCAGTTCTTC

V gene: TRBV9
J gene: TRBJ1-5
D gene: -
clone size: -
CDR3 protein: CASSARVEEPQHF
CDR3 DNA: TGTGCCAGCAGCGCCAGGGTAGAGGAGCCCCAGCATTTT

V gene: TRBV3-1/TRBV3-2
J gene: TRBJ1-1
D gene: -
clone size: -
CDR3 protein: CASSLQSTGYTEAFF
CDR3 DNA: TGTGCCAGCAGCCTACAGTCAACAGGGTACACTGAAGCTTTCTTT

V gene: TRBV7-3
J gene: TRBJ1-2
D gene: -
clone size: -
CDR3 protein: CASSSQGFGGYTF
CDR3 DNA: TGTGCCAGCAGCTCCCAGGGCTTCGGAGGCTACACCTTC

V gene: TRBV12-3/TRBV12-4
J gene: TRBJ1-6
D gene: -
clone size: -
CDR3 protein: CASTSGVEPLHF
CDR3 DNA: TGTGCCAGCACTTCAGGGGTGGAACCCCTCCACTTT

V gene: TRBV29-1
J gene: TRBJ1-2
D gene: TRBD1
clone size: -
CDR3 protein: CSVRRDSIYGYTF
CDR3 DNA: TGCAGCGTGCGACGGGACAGCATTTATGGCTACACCTTC

V gene: TRBV9
J gene: TRBJ1-2
D gene: -
clone size: once
CDR3 protein: CASSQPGFPEYGYTF
CDR3 DNA: TGTGCCAGCAGCCAACCCGGCTTCCCGGAGTATGGCTACACCTTC

V gene: TRBV24-1
J gene: TRBJ1-5
D gene: -
clone size: -
CDR3 protein: CATSGTSKFGNQPQHF
CDR3 DNA: TGTGCCACCAGTGGGACTTCTAAGTTTGGCAATCAGCCCCAGCATTTT

V gene: TRBV12-3/TRBV12-4
J gene: TRBJ2-1
D gene: TRBD1
clone size: -
CDR3 protein: CASRDRAYNEQFF
CDR3 DNA: TGTGCCAGCAGGGACAGGGCTTACAATGAGCAGTTCTTC

V gene: TRBV24-1
J gene: TRBJ2-2
D gene: TRBD1
clone size: -
CDR3 protein: CATSGLGTGGTSNTGELFF
CDR3 DNA: TGTGCCACCAGTGGCTTGGGCACAGGGGGGACGTCGAACACCGGGGAGCTGTTTTTT

V gene: TRBV12-3/TRBV12-4
J gene: TRBJ1-1
D gene: -
clone size: -
CDR3 protein: CASSLEHAEAFF
CDR3 DNA: TGTGCCAGCAGTTTAGAACACGCTGAAGCTTTCTTT

V gene: TRBV2
J gene: TRBJ1-5
D gene: TRBD1
clone size: few
CDR3 protein: CASSAGQPNQPQHF
CDR3 DNA: TGTGCCAGCAGTGCGGGACAGCCCAATCAGCCCCAGCATTTT

V gene: TRBV5-1
J gene: TRBJ1-4
D gene: -
clone size: once
CDR3 protein: CASREPQDEKLFF
CDR3 DNA: TGCGCCAGCCGGGAGCCCCAAGATGAAAAACTGTTTTTT

V gene: TRBV19
J gene: TRBJ1-5
D gene: -
clone size: -
CDR3 protein: CASSIAGIYSNQPQHF
CDR3 DNA: TGTGCCAGTAGTATAGCGGGGATTTATAGCAATCAGCCCCAGCATTTT

V gene: TRBV19
J gene: TRBJ2-3
D gene: -
clone size: -
CDR3 protein: CASTQGDLRTDTQYF
CDR3 DNA: TGTGCCAGTACCCAGGGGGACTTGCGCACAGATACGCAGTATTTT

V gene: TRBV24-1
J gene: TRBJ2-1
D gene: TRBD2
clone size: -
CDR3 protein: CATSEGTSRHEQFF
CDR3 DNA: TGTGCCACCAGTGAGGGGACTAGCCGCCATGAGCAGTTCTTC

V gene: TRBV5-1
J gene: TRBJ1-4
D gene: -
clone size: -
CDR3 protein: CASSLSGDGYEKLFF
CDR3 DNA: TGCGCCAGCAGCTTGTCAGGGGACGGTTATGAAAAACTGTTTTTT

V gene: TRBV9
J gene: TRBJ2-1
D gene: -
clone size: -
CDR3 protein: CASSVLETSPGEQFF
CDR3 DNA: TGTGCCAGCAGCGTCCTGGAGACTAGTCCAGGCGAGCAGTTCTTC

V gene: TRBV19
J gene: TRBJ1-5
D gene: -
clone size: -
CDR3 protein: CASSTQVNQPQHF
CDR3 DNA: TGTGCCAGTAGTACTCAGGTCAATCAGCCCCAGCATTTT